This record concerns one TCR beta chain sequence. Trimming cost V 5 bases and J 3 bases; bases outside gene matches: 4. The CDR3 has 13 amino acids. Germline V gene sequence: CDR1 SEHNR, CDR2 FQNEAQ (reference sequence). MiXCR, run by TCRdb on the 5' RACE reads, gives a single entry per CDR3 protein. The sample gives approximately 74,000 distinct CDR3 sequences, about 9.7% of which show up once; 1.7% is in the top ten. This record belongs to a study of neurological immune-mediated disorders. The V and J genes are TRBV7-9 and TRBJ2-7, with 7 nucleotides matching TRBD1. Sequencing was performed on PBMCs. This receptor was obtained from a man between 45 and 60 years old in good health. For the CDR3, the DNA is TGTGCCAGCAGCATCCGGGACAGCTACGAGCAGTACTTC. It specifies CASSIRDSYEQYF.